This TCR beta chain was found in a study of shared T cell receptors in the human thymus. The CDR3 is 15 amino acids. Per the germline V gene, CDR1 is SNHLY and CDR2 is FYNNEI. Trimming cost V 0 bases and J 6 bases, with 14 bases left between them. TCRdb's table, derived via immunoSEQ multiplex PCR, lists solely in-frame clones and lacks some. The sample gives some 640,000 clones, more than 70% of which show up once; just under 0.0095% is in the top ten. These data were also reused for a study on human thymus T cells. In that study: Donors were healthy Finnish infants having corrective surgery for congenital heart defects. Obtained as resections during corrective heart surgery, the thymus tissue was then studied. Repertoires from thymus and blood appeared to show biased V and J gene usage. Unrelated individuals were reported by related research to share highly overlapping thymic repertoires.

Sequencing input: thymocytes. The V call is TRBV2, the J call TRBJ1-1; D might be TRBD1 (5 bases). The clonotype originates from a boy in the first two years of life with a congenital heart defect. The CDR3 protein is CASSEAQGKMPEAFF. Here the CDR3 DNA reads TGTGCCAGCAGTGAAGCGCAGGGTAAGATGCCTGAAGCTTTCTTT.